This T cell receptor (beta chain) was identified during a study of regulatory T cells in long-lasting Graves disease. Overall study results and limits: Preferential use of TRBV28, TRBJ1-2 and TRBJ2-5 was seen in persistent disease. Persistent Graves' patients had lower TCR diversity than newly diagnosed ones.

This CDR3 has 16 residues. Trimming stripped 4 bases from V and 4 bases from J, with 19 bases between. The germline CDR1 and CDR2 sequences are MDHEN and SYDVKM. As for time point: persistent/refractory GD, antithyroid drugs over 5 years with positive TRAb. Scientists built the TCR library using RNA that was extracted from PBMCs. Diagnosing Graves' disease relied on the American Thyroid Association guidelines. From each patient, about 8.3 milliliters of peripheral blood was drawn and collected into an EDTA anticoagulant tube. Arm-PCR of CDR3 regions and iRepertoire HTBI primers were the basis on which TCR beta libraries were built. TCRdb recomputed calls from the multiplex PCR reads with MiXCR, one row per CDR3 protein. This table holds roughly 500,000 distinct CDR3 sequences, under 25% found once. To note about this clonotype: Its antigen remains unknown.

The clonotype comes from a female donor with Graves disease. The rearrangement links TRBV28 to TRBJ1-1; the D is unclear. Sample: peripheral blood mononuclear cells (PBMCs), taken when the disease was refractory, from a patient treated with antithyroid drugs. Here the CDR3 DNA reads TGTGCCAGCAGTTACCGCCCCGGGAGTAGAAGCACTGAAGCTTTCTTT. Amino acid sequence: CASSYRPGSRSTEAFF.